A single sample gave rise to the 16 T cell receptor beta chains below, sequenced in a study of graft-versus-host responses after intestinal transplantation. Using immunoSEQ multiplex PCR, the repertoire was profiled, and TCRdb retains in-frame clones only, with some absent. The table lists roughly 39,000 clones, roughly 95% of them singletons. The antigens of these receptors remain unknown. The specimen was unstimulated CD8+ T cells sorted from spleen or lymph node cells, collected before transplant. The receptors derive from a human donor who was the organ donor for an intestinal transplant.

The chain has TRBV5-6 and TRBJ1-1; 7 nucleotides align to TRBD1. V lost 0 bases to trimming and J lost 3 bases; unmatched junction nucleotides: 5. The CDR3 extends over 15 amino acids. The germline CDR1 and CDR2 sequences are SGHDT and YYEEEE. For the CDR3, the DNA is TGTGCCAGCAGCTTGGCAGGGGGTAGGTACACTGAAGCTTTCTTT. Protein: CASSLAGGRYTEAFF. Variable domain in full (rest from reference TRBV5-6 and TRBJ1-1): DAGVTQSPTHLIKTRGQQVTLRCSPKSGHDTVSWYQQALGQGPQFIFQYYEEEERQRGNFPDRFSGHQFPNYSSELNVNALLLGDSALYLCASSLAGGRYTEAFFGQGTRLTVV.

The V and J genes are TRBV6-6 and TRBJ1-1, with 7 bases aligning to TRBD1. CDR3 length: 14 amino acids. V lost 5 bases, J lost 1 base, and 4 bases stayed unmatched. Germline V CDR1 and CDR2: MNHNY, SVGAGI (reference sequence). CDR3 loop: CASSRDSSNTEAFF. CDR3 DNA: TGTGCCAGCAGTCGGGACAGTTCGAACACTGAAGCTTTCTTT.

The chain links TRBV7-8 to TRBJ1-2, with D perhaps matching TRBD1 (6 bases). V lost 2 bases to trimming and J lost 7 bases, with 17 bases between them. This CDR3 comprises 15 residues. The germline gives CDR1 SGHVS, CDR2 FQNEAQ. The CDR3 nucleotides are TGTGCCAGCAGCTTATTTTCCCCCCTACAGGGTGGCTACACCTTC. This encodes CASSLFSPLQGGYTF.

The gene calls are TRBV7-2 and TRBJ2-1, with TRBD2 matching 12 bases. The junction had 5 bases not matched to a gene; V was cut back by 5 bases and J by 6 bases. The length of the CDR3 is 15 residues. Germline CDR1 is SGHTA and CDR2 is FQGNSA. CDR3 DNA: TGTGCCAGCAGCCTCCTAGCGGGGGGGTTCAATGAGCAGTTCTTC. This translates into CASSLLAGGFNEQFF. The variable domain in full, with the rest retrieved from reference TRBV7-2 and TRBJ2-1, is GAGVSQSPSNKVTEKGKDVELRCDPISGHTALYWYRQSLGQGLEFLIYFQGNSAPDKSGLPSDRFSAERTGGSVSTLTIQRTQQEDSAVYLCASSLLAGGFNEQFFGPGTRLTVL.

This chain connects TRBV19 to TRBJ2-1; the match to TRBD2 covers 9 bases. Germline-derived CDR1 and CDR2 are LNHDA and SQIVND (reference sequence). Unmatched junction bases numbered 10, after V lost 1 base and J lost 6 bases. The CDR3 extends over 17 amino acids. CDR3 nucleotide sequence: TGTGCCAGTAGTATAGTTTGGACTAGCGCCCTGGGCAATGAGCAGTTCTTC. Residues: CASSIVWTSALGNEQFF. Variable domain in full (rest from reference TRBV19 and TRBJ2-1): DGGITQSPKYLFRKEGQNVTLSCEQNLNHDAMYWYRQDPGQGLRLIYYSQIVNDFQKGDIAEGYSVSREKKESFPLTVTSAQKNPTAFYLCASSIVWTSALGNEQFFGPGTRLTVL.

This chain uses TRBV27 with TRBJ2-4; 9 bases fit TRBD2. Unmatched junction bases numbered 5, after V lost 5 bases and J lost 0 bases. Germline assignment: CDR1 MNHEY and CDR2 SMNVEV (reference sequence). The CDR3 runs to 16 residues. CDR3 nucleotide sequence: TGTGCCAGCAGTGCTAGCGGGGTTCTAGCCAAAAACATTCAGTACTTC. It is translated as CASSASGVLAKNIQYF.

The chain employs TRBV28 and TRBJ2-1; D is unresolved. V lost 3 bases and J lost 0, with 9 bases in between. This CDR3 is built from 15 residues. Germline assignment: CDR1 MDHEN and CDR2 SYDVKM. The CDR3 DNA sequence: TGTGCCAGCAGTTTCCTCCCAAACTCCTACAATGAGCAGTTCTTC. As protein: CASSFLPNSYNEQFF. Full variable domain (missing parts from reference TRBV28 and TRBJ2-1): DVKVTQSSRYLVKRTGEKVFLECVQDMDHENMFWYRQDPGLGLRLIYFSYDVKMKEKGDIPEGYSVSREKKERFSLILESASTNQTSMYLCASSFLPNSYNEQFFGPGTRLTVL.

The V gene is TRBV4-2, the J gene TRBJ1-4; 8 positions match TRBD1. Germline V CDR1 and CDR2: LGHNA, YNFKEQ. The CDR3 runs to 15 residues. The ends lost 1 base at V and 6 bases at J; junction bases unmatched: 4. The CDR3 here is CASSQAQGDHEKLFF. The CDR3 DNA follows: TGTGCCAGCAGCCAAGCACAGGGGGATCATGAAAAACTGTTTTTT.

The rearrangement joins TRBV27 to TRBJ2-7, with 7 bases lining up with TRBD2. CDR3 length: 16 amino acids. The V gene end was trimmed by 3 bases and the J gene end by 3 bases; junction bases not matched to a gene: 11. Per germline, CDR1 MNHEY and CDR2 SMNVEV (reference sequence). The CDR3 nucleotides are TGTGCCAGCAGTTTCCGCACCGGCGGGGGTTTCTACGAGCAGTACTTC. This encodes CASSFRTGGGFYEQYF.

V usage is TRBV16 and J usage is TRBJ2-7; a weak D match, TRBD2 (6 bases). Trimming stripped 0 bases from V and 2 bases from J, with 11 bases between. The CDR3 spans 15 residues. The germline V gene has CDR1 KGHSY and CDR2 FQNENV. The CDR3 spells CASSQSGRETYEQYF. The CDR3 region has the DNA TGTGCCAGCAGCCAATCGGGGCGGGAAACCTACGAGCAGTACTTC.

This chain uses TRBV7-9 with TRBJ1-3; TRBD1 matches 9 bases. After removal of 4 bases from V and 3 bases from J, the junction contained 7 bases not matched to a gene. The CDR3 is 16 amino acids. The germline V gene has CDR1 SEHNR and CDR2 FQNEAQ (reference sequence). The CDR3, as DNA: TGTGCCAGCAGCTCGTATACAGGGGGCGTTGGAAACACCATATATTTT. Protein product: CASSSYTGGVGNTIYF.

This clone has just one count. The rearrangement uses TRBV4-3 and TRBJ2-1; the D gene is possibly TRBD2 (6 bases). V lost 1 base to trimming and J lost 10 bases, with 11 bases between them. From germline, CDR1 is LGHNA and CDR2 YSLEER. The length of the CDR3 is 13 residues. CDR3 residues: CASSQAGVREQFF. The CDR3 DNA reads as TGCGCCAGCAGCCAAGCGGGGGTGCGGGAGCAGTTCTTC.

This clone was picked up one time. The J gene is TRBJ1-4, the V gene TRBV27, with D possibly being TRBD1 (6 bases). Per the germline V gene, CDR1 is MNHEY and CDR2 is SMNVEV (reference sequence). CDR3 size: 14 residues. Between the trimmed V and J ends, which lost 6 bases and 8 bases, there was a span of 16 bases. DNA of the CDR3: TGTGCCAGCAGGGCGACAGGTCTGGGGGAAAAACTGTTTTTT. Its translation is CASRATGLGEKLFF. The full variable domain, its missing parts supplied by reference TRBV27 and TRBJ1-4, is EAQVTQNPRYLITVTGKKLTVTCSQNMNHEYMSWYRQDPGLGLRQIYYSMNVEVTDKGDVPEGYKVSRKEKRNFPLILESPSPNQTSLYFCASRATGLGEKLFFGSGTQLSVL.

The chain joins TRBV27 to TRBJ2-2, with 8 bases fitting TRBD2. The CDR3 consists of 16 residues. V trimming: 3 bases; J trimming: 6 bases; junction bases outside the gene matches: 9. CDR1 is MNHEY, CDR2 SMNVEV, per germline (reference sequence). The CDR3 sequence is CASSFWGTGGAGELFF. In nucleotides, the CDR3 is TGTGCCAGCAGTTTCTGGGGAACGGGAGGGGCCGGGGAGCTGTTTTTT.

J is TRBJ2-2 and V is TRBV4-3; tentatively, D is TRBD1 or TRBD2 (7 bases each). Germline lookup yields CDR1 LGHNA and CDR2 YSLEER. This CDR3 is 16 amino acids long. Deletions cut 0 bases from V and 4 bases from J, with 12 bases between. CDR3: CASSQEQGRGTGELFF. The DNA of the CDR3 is TGCGCCAGCAGCCAAGAACAGGGGAGGGGCACCGGGGAGCTGTTTTTT.

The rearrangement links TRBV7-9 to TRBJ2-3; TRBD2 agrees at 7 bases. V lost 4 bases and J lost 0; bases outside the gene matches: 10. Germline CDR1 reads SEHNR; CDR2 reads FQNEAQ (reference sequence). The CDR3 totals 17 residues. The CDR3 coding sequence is TGTGCCAGCAGCTACCGGAGGGCAGCGGGGAGCACAGATACGCAGTATTTT. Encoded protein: CASSYRRAAGSTDTQYF.